A selection of T cell receptor beta chains follows, all from one sample in a study of T cell responses to AZD1222 COVID-19 vaccine. Profiled with immunoSEQ multiplex PCR; TCRdb holds only in-frame clones, not every one. This sample has some 150,000 clones, with about nine tenths found just once. The sequences come from peripheral blood, collected on day 0 of AZD1222 vaccination. Source of these receptors: an adult in good health. CDR3s leave out the opening cysteine and the closing phenylalanine or tryptophan. Fields, in order: V gene, CDR3 protein.

>TRBV3-1/TRBV3-2
ASSLGGVSYEQY
>TRBV3-1/TRBV3-2
ASSQGTGGIGPQY
>TRBV28
ASSRWDPTNEKLF
>TRBV29-1
SSSHGGRRYNEQF
>TRBV19
ASTEGWNQPQH
>TRBV5-1
ASSVSAYGYT
>TRBV27
ASSLTLPAGGTPLH
>TRBV3-1/TRBV3-2
ASSQGLGRNNSPLH
>TRBV2
ASSPTARADYGYT
>TRBV9
ASSAGLYTEAF
>TRBV5-6
ASSSLDSPNSPGH
>TRBV28
ASIRDYNSPLH
>TRBV7-2
ASSLSGALREAF
>TRBV5-4
ASSLGGQGSEQY
>TRBV5-4
ASSYGTKKYNEQF
>TRBV19
ASSIRGSQETQY
>TRBV5-1
ASSLVGSREQY
>TRBV12-3/TRBV12-4
ASIGGQGHEQY
>TRBV7-8
ASSLGDPSLVVTQY
>TRBV27
ASSFVGGEQY
>TRBV19
ASSISDIGSNYGYT
>TRBV24-1
ATSDGGQKETQY